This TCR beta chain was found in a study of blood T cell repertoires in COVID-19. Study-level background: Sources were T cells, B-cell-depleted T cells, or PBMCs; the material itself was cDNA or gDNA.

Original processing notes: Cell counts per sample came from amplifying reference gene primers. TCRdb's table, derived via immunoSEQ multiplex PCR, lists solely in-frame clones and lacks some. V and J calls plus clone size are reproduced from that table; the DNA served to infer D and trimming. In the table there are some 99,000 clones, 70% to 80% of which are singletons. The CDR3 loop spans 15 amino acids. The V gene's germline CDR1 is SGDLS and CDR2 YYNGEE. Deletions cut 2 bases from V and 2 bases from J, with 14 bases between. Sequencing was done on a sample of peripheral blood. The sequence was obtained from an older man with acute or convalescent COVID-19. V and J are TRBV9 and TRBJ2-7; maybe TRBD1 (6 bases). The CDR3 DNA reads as TGTGCCAGCAGCGTCGGGACACTCCCCCCCTACGAGCAGTACTTC. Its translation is CASSVGTLPPYEQYF. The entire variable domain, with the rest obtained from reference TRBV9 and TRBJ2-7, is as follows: DSGVTQTPKHLITATGQRVTLRCSPRSGDLSVYWYQQSLDQGLQFLIQYYNGEERAKGNILERFSAQQFPDLHSELNLSSLELGDSALYFCASSVGTLPPYEQYFGPGTRLTVT.